Reported below is one TCR beta chain. The antigen is undetermined. PCR employed 60 Vbeta and 13 Jbeta primers. Clones were sequenced by immunoSEQ multiplex PCR, and TCRdb holds only the in-frame ones, with some missing. This sample yields 200,000 or so clones, of which about four fifths are seen a single time; under 7% belongs to the top ten. This sample is part of a study of cytomegalovirus exposure and HLA in healthy donors. V was shortened by 4 bases and J by 10 bases, with 9 bases between the two germline ends. Germline CDR1 and CDR2: SGHNT and YYREEE (reference sequence). The CDR3 contains 12 residues. General study findings and limits: Altogether, 164 TCR beta chains were recorded as cytomegalovirus-associated.

The sequencing sample was made of PBMCs. The genes are TRBV5-4 and TRBJ1-6; no reliable D call. The receptor was isolated from a woman in her 30s in good health and CMV-seropositive. For the CDR3, the DNA is TGTGCCAGCAGCGTGCAGTGGTCACCCCTCCACTTT. This gives the protein CASSVQWSPLHF.